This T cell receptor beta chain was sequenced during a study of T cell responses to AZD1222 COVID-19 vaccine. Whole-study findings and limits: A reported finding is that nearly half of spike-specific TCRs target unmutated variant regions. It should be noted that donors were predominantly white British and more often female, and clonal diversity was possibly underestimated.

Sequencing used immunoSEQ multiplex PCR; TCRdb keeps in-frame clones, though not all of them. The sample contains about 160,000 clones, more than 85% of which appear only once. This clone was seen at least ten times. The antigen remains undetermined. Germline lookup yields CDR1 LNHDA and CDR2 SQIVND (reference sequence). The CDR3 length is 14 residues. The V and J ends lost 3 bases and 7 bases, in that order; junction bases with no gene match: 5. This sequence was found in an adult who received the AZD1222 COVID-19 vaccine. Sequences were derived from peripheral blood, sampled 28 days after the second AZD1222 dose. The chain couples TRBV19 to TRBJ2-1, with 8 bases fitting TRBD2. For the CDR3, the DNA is TGTGCCAGTAGTATTTGGACTAGCAGTAATGAGCAGTTCTTC. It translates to CASSIWTSSNEQFF.